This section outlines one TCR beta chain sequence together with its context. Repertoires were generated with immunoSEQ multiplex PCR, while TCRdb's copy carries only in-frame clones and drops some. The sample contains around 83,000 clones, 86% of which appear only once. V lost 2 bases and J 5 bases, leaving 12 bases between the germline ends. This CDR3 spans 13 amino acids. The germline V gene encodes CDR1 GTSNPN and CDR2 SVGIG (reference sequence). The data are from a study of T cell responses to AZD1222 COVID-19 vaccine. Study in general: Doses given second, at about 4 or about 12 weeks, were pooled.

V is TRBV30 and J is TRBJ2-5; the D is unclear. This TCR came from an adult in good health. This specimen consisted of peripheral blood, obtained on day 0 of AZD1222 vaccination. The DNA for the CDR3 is TGTGCCTGGAGTATCGGCCCACGGGAGACCCAGTACTTC. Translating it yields CAWSIGPRETQYF.